Sequencing of this T cell receptor beta chain was carried out in a study of cytomegalovirus exposure and HLA in healthy donors. Study at large: Caucasian-associated ancestry cluster membership applied to about 77% of around 400 genotyped donors.

Primers for the PCR totalled 60 Vbeta and 13 Jbeta. Sequencing used immunoSEQ multiplex PCR; TCRdb keeps in-frame clones, though not all of them. The sample includes roughly 150,000 clones, around 84% of them seen just once. Regarding this clone: Its antigen is unidentified.

Broader study findings: Further analysis was carried out later, and it showed several of the most significant clusters appearing linked to common viral pathogens.

Trimming cost V 5 bases and J 8 bases; bases outside gene matches: 3. This CDR3 contains 12 residues. Germline CDR1 is WSHSY and CDR2 is SAAADI. Sequencing was carried out using PBMCs. The rearrangement links TRBV10-2 to TRBJ1-2, with 9 bases fitting TRBD1. The receptor comes from a woman aged 18 to 35 in good health and CMV-seronegative. The CDR3 bases are TGCGCCAGCAGTACAGGGGGCGCCGGCTACACCTTC. This sequence encodes CASSTGGAGYTF.